This is a list of T cell receptor beta chains from one sample in a study. In TCRdb, the RT-PCR reads were re-called with MiXCR into one record per CDR3 protein. The table lists approximately 720,000 distinct CDR3 sequences, 12% to 15% of them singletons. Sample: memory CD4+ T cells from blood. These receptors came from a female donor in good health, serving as a healthy control. Each CDR3 is given with its conserved first and last residue. The order of the fields is D gene, V gene, J gene, clone size, CDR3 DNA, CDR3 protein. A D gene is named only where the DNA matches it firmly. Clone size appears in some rows only: once, few, many, or a class for an expanded clone.

d_call: NA; v_call: TRBV27; j_call: TRBJ1-6; clone_size: NA; cdr3_nt: TGTGCCACCAGGGAGAGGGGGGGTTTTAGATCACCCCTCCACTTT; cdr3_aa: CATRERGGFRSPLHF
d_call: NA; v_call: TRBV27; j_call: TRBJ2-2; clone_size: many; cdr3_nt: TGTGCCAGCAGTTTAGATAGGACCGGGGAGCTGTTTTTT; cdr3_aa: CASSLDRTGELFF
d_call: NA; v_call: TRBV27; j_call: TRBJ1-1; clone_size: few; cdr3_nt: TGTGCCAGTAGGTCAGGGAGGGCTTTGGGAGCTTTCTTT; cdr3_aa: CASRSGRALGAFF
d_call: NA; v_call: TRBV6-2/TRBV6-3; j_call: TRBJ1-2; clone_size: many; cdr3_nt: TGTGCCAGCAGTTACTCGGGGGGCGGCGGCTACACCTTC; cdr3_aa: CASSYSGGGGYTF
d_call: TRBD1; v_call: TRBV4-3; j_call: TRBJ2-2; clone_size: NA; cdr3_nt: TGCGCCAGCAGCCCCGGCCCCCTCAGGGGGCCGTACACCGGGGAGCTGTTTTTT; cdr3_aa: CASSPGPLRGPYTGELFF
d_call: TRBD2; v_call: TRBV18; j_call: TRBJ2-5; clone_size: few; cdr3_nt: TGTGCCAGCTCACGCGGACTAGCGGACCAAGAGACCCAGTACTTC; cdr3_aa: CASSRGLADQETQYF
d_call: NA; v_call: TRBV20-1; j_call: TRBJ1-1; clone_size: few; cdr3_nt: TGCAGTGTCACGATGTGGGGTCCGAACACTGAAGCTTTCTTT; cdr3_aa: CSVTMWGPNTEAFF
d_call: NA; v_call: TRBV3-1; j_call: TRBJ2-1; clone_size: once; cdr3_nt: TGTGCCAGCAGCTCACCACTTTTATCTTACAATGAGCAGTTCTTC; cdr3_aa: CASSSPLLSYNEQFF
d_call: NA; v_call: TRBV7-6; j_call: TRBJ1-1; clone_size: few; cdr3_nt: TGTGCCAGCAGCCCTATGATGCCAGTGGGGGGCACTGAAGCTTTCTTT; cdr3_aa: CASSPMMPVGGTEAFF
d_call: NA; v_call: TRBV7-2; j_call: TRBJ1-6; clone_size: NA; cdr3_nt: TGTGCCAGCAGCTTAGCGCAGGGATATAATTCACCCCTCCACTTT; cdr3_aa: CASSLAQGYNSPLHF
d_call: NA; v_call: TRBV12-3/TRBV12-4; j_call: TRBJ1-3; clone_size: few; cdr3_nt: TGTGCCAGCAGTTTCGCAAGGGCTCCCACCATATATTTT; cdr3_aa: CASSFARAPTIYF
d_call: NA; v_call: TRBV6-2/TRBV6-3; j_call: TRBJ1-2; clone_size: NA; cdr3_nt: TGTGCCAGCAGTTACTCGATTGGATCTGGGAACTATGGCTACACCTTC; cdr3_aa: CASSYSIGSGNYGYTF
d_call: TRBD2; v_call: TRBV11-2; j_call: TRBJ2-7; clone_size: few; cdr3_nt: TGTGCCAGCAGCTCCCGACTAGCGGGGGATAGCGAGCAGTACTTC; cdr3_aa: CASSSRLAGDSEQYF
d_call: TRBD2; v_call: TRBV10-3; j_call: TRBJ2-7; clone_size: many; cdr3_nt: TGTGCCATCAGTGAGTCGTGGTCTAGCGGGGATTACGAGCAGTACTTC; cdr3_aa: CAISESWSSGDYEQYF
d_call: NA; v_call: TRBV5-1; j_call: TRBJ1-1; clone_size: few; cdr3_nt: TGCGCCAGCAGAGGGGTAACCACAGGGAACACTGAAGCTTTCTTT; cdr3_aa: CASRGVTTGNTEAFF
d_call: NA; v_call: TRBV4-1; j_call: TRBJ1-2; clone_size: many; cdr3_nt: TGCGCCAGCAGCCAAGACAGCAGGGAGATCTATGGCTACACCTTC; cdr3_aa: CASSQDSREIYGYTF
d_call: TRBD2; v_call: TRBV20-1; j_call: TRBJ2-7; clone_size: many; cdr3_nt: TGCAGTGCTAGAGATCGCGGGGGGGCGTACGAGCAGTACTTC; cdr3_aa: CSARDRGGAYEQYF
d_call: NA; v_call: TRBV30; j_call: TRBJ1-3; clone_size: NA; cdr3_nt: TGTGCCTGGAGTGTTAAGAGCTCTGGAAACACCATATATTTT; cdr3_aa: CAWSVKSSGNTIYF
d_call: TRBD1; v_call: TRBV11-1; j_call: TRBJ2-2; clone_size: few; cdr3_nt: TGTGCCAGCAGCTTAGTGACAGGGGGCAGCACCGGGGAGCTGTTTTTT; cdr3_aa: CASSLVTGGSTGELFF
d_call: TRBD2; v_call: TRBV28; j_call: TRBJ2-1; clone_size: NA; cdr3_nt: TGTGCCAGCAGTGCTAGCGGGAGCAAGTACAATGAGCAGTTCTTC; cdr3_aa: CASSASGSKYNEQFF
d_call: NA; v_call: TRBV20-1; j_call: TRBJ2-1; clone_size: NA; cdr3_nt: TGCAGTGCTAGTGAGGGGAAGGAGCAGTTCTTC; cdr3_aa: CSASEGKEQFF
d_call: TRBD2; v_call: TRBV5-6; j_call: TRBJ2-7; clone_size: NA; cdr3_nt: TGTGCCAGCAGGCGAACTAGCGGGGGCCCCCACGAGCAGTACTTC; cdr3_aa: CASRRTSGGPHEQYF
d_call: NA; v_call: TRBV7-8; j_call: TRBJ1-1; clone_size: few; cdr3_nt: TGTGCCAGCAGCTTAGCCCATAGCACTGAAGCTTTCTTT; cdr3_aa: CASSLAHSTEAFF
d_call: NA; v_call: TRBV4-3; j_call: TRBJ2-3; clone_size: NA; cdr3_nt: TGCGCCAGCACCCCCTCGCATGCTAGCACAGATACGCAGTATTTT; cdr3_aa: CASTPSHASTDTQYF
d_call: NA; v_call: TRBV28; j_call: TRBJ1-3; clone_size: NA; cdr3_nt: TGTGCCAGCAGTCCCTGGGACTCTGGAAACACCATATATTTT; cdr3_aa: CASSPWDSGNTIYF
d_call: NA; v_call: TRBV5-1; j_call: TRBJ2-3; clone_size: few; cdr3_nt: TGCGCCAGCAGCCCCGGGACAGGCGGGAGCGTCTTAGATACGCAGTATTTT; cdr3_aa: CASSPGTGGSVLDTQYF
d_call: TRBD2; v_call: TRBV6-5; j_call: TRBJ2-3; clone_size: few; cdr3_nt: TGTGCCAGCAGTTACAGGGGACTAGCGGGAGGAGTGATAGATACGCAGTATTTT; cdr3_aa: CASSYRGLAGGVIDTQYF
d_call: TRBD1; v_call: TRBV7-9; j_call: TRBJ1-3; clone_size: few; cdr3_nt: TGTGCCAGCAATCACAGGGGGCCGAACTCTGGAAACACCATATATTTT; cdr3_aa: CASNHRGPNSGNTIYF
d_call: NA; v_call: TRBV12-3/TRBV12-4; j_call: TRBJ1-2; clone_size: many; cdr3_nt: TGTGCCAGCAGCCAAGGGAACTTCGCTAACTATGGCTACACCTTC; cdr3_aa: CASSQGNFANYGYTF
d_call: NA; v_call: TRBV6-1; j_call: TRBJ1-1; clone_size: once; cdr3_nt: TGTGCCAGCAGTGAAAGGTCTGGGAACACTGAAGCTTTCTTT; cdr3_aa: CASSERSGNTEAFF
d_call: NA; v_call: TRBV5-1; j_call: TRBJ1-1; clone_size: few; cdr3_nt: TGCGCCAGCAGCATGCAGGGGCCCCGGGGGACTGAAGCTTTCTTT; cdr3_aa: CASSMQGPRGTEAFF
d_call: NA; v_call: TRBV7-2; j_call: TRBJ1-2; clone_size: NA; cdr3_nt: TGTGCCAGCAGCTCTCGGGGGGCGAGCTATGGCTACACCTTC; cdr3_aa: CASSSRGASYGYTF
d_call: NA; v_call: TRBV30; j_call: TRBJ2-2; clone_size: few; cdr3_nt: TGTGCCTGGAGGTTTTCGAACACCGGGGAGCTGTTTTTT; cdr3_aa: CAWRFSNTGELFF
d_call: NA; v_call: TRBV14; j_call: TRBJ1-4; clone_size: few; cdr3_nt: TGTGCCAGCAGCCCTCGAGGGCGAGAAAAACTGTTTTTT; cdr3_aa: CASSPRGREKLFF
d_call: NA; v_call: TRBV4-2; j_call: TRBJ1-3; clone_size: NA; cdr3_nt: TGTGCCAGCAACCAAGATCAGAGGAGCTCTGGAAACACCATATATTTT; cdr3_aa: CASNQDQRSSGNTIYF
d_call: TRBD1; v_call: TRBV20-1; j_call: TRBJ1-4; clone_size: NA; cdr3_nt: TGCAGTGCTCTCGACAGGGCCAATGAAAAACTGTTTTTT; cdr3_aa: CSALDRANEKLFF
d_call: TRBD2; v_call: TRBV6-1; j_call: TRBJ2-7; clone_size: NA; cdr3_nt: TGTGCCAGCCAAGCGGGAGGACTTTCATCATCCTACGAGCAGTACTTC; cdr3_aa: CASQAGGLSSSYEQYF
d_call: TRBD2; v_call: TRBV6-5; j_call: TRBJ2-3; clone_size: many; cdr3_nt: TGTGCCGCACGACCTGCTAGCGGGAGGGCAGATACGCAGTATTTT; cdr3_aa: CAARPASGRADTQYF
d_call: TRBD2; v_call: TRBV7-9; j_call: TRBJ2-3; clone_size: NA; cdr3_nt: TGTGCCAGCAGCTCCAGCCGGACTAGCGGGAGCACAGATACGCAGTATTTT; cdr3_aa: CASSSSRTSGSTDTQYF
d_call: NA; v_call: TRBV7-2; j_call: TRBJ2-1; clone_size: many; cdr3_nt: TGTGCCAGCAGCTTAAGAGGGCCCTCCTACAATGAGCAGTTCTTC; cdr3_aa: CASSLRGPSYNEQFF
d_call: NA; v_call: TRBV4-3; j_call: TRBJ1-1; clone_size: NA; cdr3_nt: TGCGCCAGCAGCCAAGAGCTCCACCGGGGGGGAGGTGAAGCTTTCTTT; cdr3_aa: CASSQELHRGGGEAFF
d_call: NA; v_call: TRBV28; j_call: TRBJ2-7; clone_size: few; cdr3_nt: TGTGCCAGCATTCCACCAAAAGGGACCTTCTACGAGCAGTACTTC; cdr3_aa: CASIPPKGTFYEQYF
d_call: TRBD1; v_call: TRBV20-1; j_call: TRBJ1-1; clone_size: few; cdr3_nt: TGCAGTGCTCTACCCCCCGCAGGGGGCCGTGAAGCTTTCTTT; cdr3_aa: CSALPPAGGREAFF
d_call: TRBD2; v_call: TRBV7-8; j_call: TRBJ2-1; clone_size: NA; cdr3_nt: TGTGCCAGCAGCGCCAGACTAGCGTTTAATGAGCAGTTCTTC; cdr3_aa: CASSARLAFNEQFF
d_call: TRBD1; v_call: TRBV7-2; j_call: TRBJ2-1; clone_size: many; cdr3_nt: TGTGCCAGCAGCTTGGACAGGGCCAACAATGAGCAGTTCTTC; cdr3_aa: CASSLDRANNEQFF
d_call: TRBD1; v_call: TRBV28; j_call: TRBJ2-2; clone_size: few; cdr3_nt: TGTGCCAGCAGTTTAACACAGGGGGCTGGCGGGGAGCTGTTTTTT; cdr3_aa: CASSLTQGAGGELFF
d_call: NA; v_call: TRBV7-2; j_call: TRBJ1-4; clone_size: NA; cdr3_nt: TGTGCCAGCAGCTTTACAGGGTTGGGTGAAAAACTGTTTTTT; cdr3_aa: CASSFTGLGEKLFF
d_call: NA; v_call: TRBV3-1; j_call: TRBJ1-1; clone_size: many; cdr3_nt: TGTGCCAGCAGCCAAGCGCTGGTGAACACTGAAGCTTTCTTT; cdr3_aa: CASSQALVNTEAFF
d_call: TRBD2; v_call: TRBV4-1; j_call: TRBJ2-3; clone_size: many; cdr3_nt: TGCGCCAGCAGCCAGGATGCTAGCGGGATGCAAGCAGATACGCAGTATTTT; cdr3_aa: CASSQDASGMQADTQYF
d_call: NA; v_call: TRBV7-9; j_call: TRBJ1-2; clone_size: many; cdr3_nt: TGTGCCAGCAGCTTAACGACAGTCTATGGCTACACCTTC; cdr3_aa: CASSLTTVYGYTF